This T cell receptor beta chain emerged from a study of blood T cell repertoires in COVID-19. Study-level background: Samples taken during acute and convalescent COVID-19 were collected in the United States, Italy and Spain. Sample material is recorded as cDNA or gDNA derived from T cells, B-cell-depleted T cells, or PBMCs.

The V and J ends lost 0 bases and 3 bases respectively, with 9 bases between them. The CDR3 sequence is 14 residues long. Germline loops: CDR1 MGHRA, CDR2 YSYEKL. Authors' analysis steps: Amplifying reference gene primers gave estimates of nucleated cell counts. The repertoire was sequenced with immunoSEQ multiplex PCR; TCRdb's copy has only in-frame clones and lacks some. V and J calls and clone size are given by that table; D and trimming were obtained from the DNA. The data contain roughly 120,000 clones, approximately 80% of them singletons. Material for sequencing was peripheral blood. V and J are TRBV4-1 and TRBJ2-7; D remains unclear. This TCR was sampled from a woman older than 75 with acute or convalescent COVID-19. The chain's CDR3 is CASSQEGRIYEQYF. The CDR3 bases are TGCGCCAGCAGCCAAGAGGGCAGGATCTACGAGCAGTACTTC.